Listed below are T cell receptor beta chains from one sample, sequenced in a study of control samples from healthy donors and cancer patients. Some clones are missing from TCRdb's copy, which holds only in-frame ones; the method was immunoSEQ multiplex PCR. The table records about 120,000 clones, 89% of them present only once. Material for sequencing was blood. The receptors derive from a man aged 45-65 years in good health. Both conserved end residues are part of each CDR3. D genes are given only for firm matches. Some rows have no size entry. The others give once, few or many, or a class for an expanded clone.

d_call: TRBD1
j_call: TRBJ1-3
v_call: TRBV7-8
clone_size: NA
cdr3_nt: TGTGCCAGCAGCTTACCGGGACAGGGGGCTGGTGGAAACACCATATATTTT
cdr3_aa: CASSLPGQGAGGNTIYF

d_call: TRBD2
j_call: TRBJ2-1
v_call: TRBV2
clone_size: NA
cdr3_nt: TGTGCCAGCAAGCGGGGTAGCTCCTACAATGAGCAGTTCTTC
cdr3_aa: CASKRGSSYNEQFF

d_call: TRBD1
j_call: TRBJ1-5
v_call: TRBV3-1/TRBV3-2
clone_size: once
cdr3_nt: TGTGCCAGCAGCACTACCTCCGGGACAGGGAGGAATCAGCCCCAGCATTTT
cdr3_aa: CASSTTSGTGRNQPQHF

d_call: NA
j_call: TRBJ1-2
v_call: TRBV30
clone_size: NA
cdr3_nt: TGTGCCTGGAGTGTTAACAGGAACTATGGCTACACCTTC
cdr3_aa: CAWSVNRNYGYTF

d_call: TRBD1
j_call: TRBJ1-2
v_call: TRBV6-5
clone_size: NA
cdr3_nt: TGTGCCAGCAGTACCCCTCGGACAGGGTTTGGCTACACCTTC
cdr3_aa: CASSTPRTGFGYTF

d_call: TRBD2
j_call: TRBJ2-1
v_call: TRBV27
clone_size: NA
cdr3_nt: TGTGCCAGCAGTCGAGGCGGGGGGGTCTGGAATGAGCAGTTCTTC
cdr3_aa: CASSRGGGVWNEQFF

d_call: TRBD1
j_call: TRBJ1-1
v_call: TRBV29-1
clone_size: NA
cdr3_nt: TGCAGCGTTTGGGAAGGGGGCGGTACTGAAGCTTTCTTT
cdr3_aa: CSVWEGGGTEAFF

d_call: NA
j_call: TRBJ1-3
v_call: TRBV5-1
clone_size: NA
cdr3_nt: TGCGCCAGCAGATCCCCGGCCTCTGGAAACACCATATATTTT
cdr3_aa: CASRSPASGNTIYF

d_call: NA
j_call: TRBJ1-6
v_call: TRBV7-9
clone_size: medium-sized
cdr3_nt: TGTGCCAGCAGCTCAGAGAGGCTGGAACCCCTCCACTTT
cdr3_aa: CASSSERLEPLHF

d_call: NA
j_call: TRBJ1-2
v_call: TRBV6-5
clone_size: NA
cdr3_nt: TGTGCCAGCGTCCAGAGTAACTATGGCTACACCTTC
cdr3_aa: CASVQSNYGYTF

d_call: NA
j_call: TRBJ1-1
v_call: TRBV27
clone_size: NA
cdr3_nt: TGTGCCAGCAAGGGCAGATTGAACACTGAAGCTTTCTTT
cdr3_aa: CASKGRLNTEAFF

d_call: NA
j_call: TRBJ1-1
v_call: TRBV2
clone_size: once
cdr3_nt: TGTGCCAGCAAGGAAAGTAGACAGCAGAACACTGAAGCTTTCTTT
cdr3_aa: CASKESRQQNTEAFF

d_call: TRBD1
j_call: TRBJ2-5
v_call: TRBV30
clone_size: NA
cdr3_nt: TGTGCCTGGGCGGACAGGGACCTAACCCAGTACTTC
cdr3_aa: CAWADRDLTQYF

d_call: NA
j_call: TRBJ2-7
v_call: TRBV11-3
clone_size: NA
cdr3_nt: TGTGCCAGCAGCTTGAGGAGGGGCGAGCAGTACTTC
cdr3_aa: CASSLRRGEQYF

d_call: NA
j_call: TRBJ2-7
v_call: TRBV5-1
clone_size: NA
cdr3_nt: TGCGCCAGCAGCTTGAGTGAAGGGAGAGCTTACGAGCAGTACTTC
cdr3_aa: CASSLSEGRAYEQYF

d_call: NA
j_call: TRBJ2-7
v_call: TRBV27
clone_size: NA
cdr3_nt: TGTGCCAGCAGTTTAGGGCCCAGACCCAACGAGCAGTACTTC
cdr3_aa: CASSLGPRPNEQYF

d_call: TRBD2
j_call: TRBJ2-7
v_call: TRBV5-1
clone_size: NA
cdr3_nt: TGCGCCAGCAGCCCGGGGACTAGCGGGGCCTCCTACGAGCAGTACTTC
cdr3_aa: CASSPGTSGASYEQYF

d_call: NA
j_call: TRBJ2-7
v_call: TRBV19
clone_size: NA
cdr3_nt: TGTGCCAGTAGAACCGGCGGGACAGTATTCTTC
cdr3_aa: CASRTGGTVFF

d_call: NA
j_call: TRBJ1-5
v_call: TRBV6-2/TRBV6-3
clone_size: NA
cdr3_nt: TGTGCCAGCAGTTACTCCGGGGGGTCCGTCCTTAGCAATCAGCCCCAGCATTTT
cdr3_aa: CASSYSGGSVLSNQPQHF

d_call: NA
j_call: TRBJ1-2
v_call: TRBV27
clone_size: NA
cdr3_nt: TGTGCCAGCAGTTTTACAGGAGCTAACTATGGCTACACCTTC
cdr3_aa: CASSFTGANYGYTF

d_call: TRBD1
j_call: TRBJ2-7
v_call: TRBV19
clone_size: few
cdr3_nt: TGTGCCAGTAGTAGGGGACAGGGGACTGACGAGCAGTACTTC
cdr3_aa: CASSRGQGTDEQYF

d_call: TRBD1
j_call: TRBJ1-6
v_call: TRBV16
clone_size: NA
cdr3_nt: TGTGCCAGCAGCCCAGACAGGGCGAATTCACCCCTCCACTTT
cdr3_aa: CASSPDRANSPLHF

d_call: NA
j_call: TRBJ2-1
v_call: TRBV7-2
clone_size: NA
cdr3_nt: TGTGCCAGCAGCTTAGTTTGGGGATCGGGTGAGCAGTTCTTC
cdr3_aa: CASSLVWGSGEQFF

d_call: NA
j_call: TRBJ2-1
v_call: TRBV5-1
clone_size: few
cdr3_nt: TGCGCCAGCAGCTTGGGTTCGGGCCGTGAGCAGTTCTTC
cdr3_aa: CASSLGSGREQFF

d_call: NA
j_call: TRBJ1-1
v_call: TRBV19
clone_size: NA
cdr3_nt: TGTGCCAGTAGTAGAGGACAGATGAACACTGAAGCTTTCTTT
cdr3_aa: CASSRGQMNTEAFF

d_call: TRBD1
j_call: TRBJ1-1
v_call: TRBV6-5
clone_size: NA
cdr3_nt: TGTGCCAGCAGTTACCGGGGGACAGGGGACACTGAAGCTTTCTTT
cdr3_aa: CASSYRGTGDTEAFF

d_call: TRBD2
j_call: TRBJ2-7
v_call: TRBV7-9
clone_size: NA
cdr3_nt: TGTGCCAGCAGCTTCCGGACTAGCGGGGGGCCCAGCTCCTACGAGCAGTACTTC
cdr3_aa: CASSFRTSGGPSSYEQYF

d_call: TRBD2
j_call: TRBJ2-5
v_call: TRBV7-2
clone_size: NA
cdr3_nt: TGTGCCAGCAGCTCGGGACTAGCGGGGGAGACCCAGTACTTC
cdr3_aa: CASSSGLAGETQYF

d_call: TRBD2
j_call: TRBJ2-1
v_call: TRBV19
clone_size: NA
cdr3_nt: TGTGCCAGTAGTCCACCGGGGGGGCGGTCCTACAATGAGCAGTTCTTC
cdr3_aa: CASSPPGGRSYNEQFF

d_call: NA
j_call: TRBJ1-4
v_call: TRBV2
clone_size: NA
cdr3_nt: TGTGCCAGCAGTGAGTTGACAGTGAATGAAAAACTGTTTTTT
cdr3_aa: CASSELTVNEKLFF

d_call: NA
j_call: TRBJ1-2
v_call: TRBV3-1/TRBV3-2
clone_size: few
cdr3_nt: TGTGCCAGCAGCCAAGAGGGGGGTAATTATGGCTACACCTTC
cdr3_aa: CASSQEGGNYGYTF

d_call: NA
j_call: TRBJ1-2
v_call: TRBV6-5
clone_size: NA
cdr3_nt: TGTGCCAGCACTCTACGGACAGCAGCTAACTATGGCTACACCTTC
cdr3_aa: CASTLRTAANYGYTF

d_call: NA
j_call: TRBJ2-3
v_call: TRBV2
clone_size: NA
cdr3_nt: TGTGCCAGCAGTGGGAGGCTATCAGGGGAGGGCACAGATACGCAGTATTTT
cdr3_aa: CASSGRLSGEGTDTQYF

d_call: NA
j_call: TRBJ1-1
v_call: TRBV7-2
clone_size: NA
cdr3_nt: TGTGCCAGCAGCTCGGGACGGGCGAACACTGAAGCTTTCTTT
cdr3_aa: CASSSGRANTEAFF

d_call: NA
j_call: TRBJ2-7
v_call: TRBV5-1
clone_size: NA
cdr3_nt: TGCGCCAGCAGCTTGGAAAGCGAGCAGTACTTC
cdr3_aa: CASSLESEQYF

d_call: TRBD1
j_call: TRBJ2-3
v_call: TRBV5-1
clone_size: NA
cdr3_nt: TGCGCCAGCAGCTTTGTACAGGGGGCCTACACAGATACGCAGTATTTT
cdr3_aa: CASSFVQGAYTDTQYF

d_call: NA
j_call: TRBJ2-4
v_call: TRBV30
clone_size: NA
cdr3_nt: TGTGCCTGGAGTTCTCCCGGGGAGGCCAAAAACATTCAGTACTTC
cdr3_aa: CAWSSPGEAKNIQYF

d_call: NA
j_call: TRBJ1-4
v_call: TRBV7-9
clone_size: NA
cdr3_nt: TGTGCCAGCAGCCGGACGGGGGGGAATGAAAAACTGTTTTTT
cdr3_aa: CASSRTGGNEKLFF

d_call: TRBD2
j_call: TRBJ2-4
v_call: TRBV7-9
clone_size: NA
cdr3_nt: TGTGCCAGCAGCTCTAACTACGCTAGCGGGGGGGCCGACAAAAACATTCAGTACTTC
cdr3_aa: CASSSNYASGGADKNIQYF

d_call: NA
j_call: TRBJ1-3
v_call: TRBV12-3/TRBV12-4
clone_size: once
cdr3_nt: TGTGCCAGCAGTTCGGACCTAGGAAACACCATATATTTT
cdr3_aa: CASSSDLGNTIYF

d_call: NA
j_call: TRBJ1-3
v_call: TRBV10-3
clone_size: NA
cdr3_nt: TGTGCCACCCGGGACACCTCTGGAAACACCATATATTTT
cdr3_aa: CATRDTSGNTIYF

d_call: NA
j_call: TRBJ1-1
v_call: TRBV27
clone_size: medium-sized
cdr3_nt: TGTGCCAGCAGGAGGGTTGCCAGGGCTGAAGCTTTCTTT
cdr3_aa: CASRRVARAEAFF

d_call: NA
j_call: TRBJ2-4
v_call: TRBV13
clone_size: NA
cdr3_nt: TGTGCCAGCAGCTTGGGGACCGGGTCGAACATTCAGTACTTC
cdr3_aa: CASSLGTGSNIQYF

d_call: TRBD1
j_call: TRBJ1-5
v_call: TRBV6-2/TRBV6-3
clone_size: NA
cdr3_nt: TGTGCCAGCAGTTCCCTAGGGGGCGGGCAGCCCCAGCATTTT
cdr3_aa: CASSSLGGGQPQHF

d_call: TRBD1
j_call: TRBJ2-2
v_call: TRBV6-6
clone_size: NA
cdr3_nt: TGTGCCAGCAGTCCTTCGACAGGGGGCCTTTCGAACACCGGGGAGCTGTTTTTT
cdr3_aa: CASSPSTGGLSNTGELFF

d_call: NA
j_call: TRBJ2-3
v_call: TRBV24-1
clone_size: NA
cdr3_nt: TGTGCCACCAGTGATTACACAGATACGCAGTATTTT
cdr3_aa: CATSDYTDTQYF

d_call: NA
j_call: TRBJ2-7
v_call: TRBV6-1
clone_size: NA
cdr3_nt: TGTGCCAGCAGTGAAGGTTTGAAAGGGGAACAATGGTACTTC
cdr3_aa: CASSEGLKGEQWYF

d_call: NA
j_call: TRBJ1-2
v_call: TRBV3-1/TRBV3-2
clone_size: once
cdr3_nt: TGTGCCAGCCGACGAAGTAACTATGGCTACACCTTC
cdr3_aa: CASRRSNYGYTF

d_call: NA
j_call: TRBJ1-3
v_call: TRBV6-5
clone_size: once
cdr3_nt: TGTGCCAGCAGTTACGGGGCAGACTACTCTGGAAACACCATATATTTT
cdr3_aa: CASSYGADYSGNTIYF

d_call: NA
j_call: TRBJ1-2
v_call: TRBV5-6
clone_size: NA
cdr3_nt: TGTGCCAGCAGCTTGGCGCGGGTCGGCTATGGCTACACCTTC
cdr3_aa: CASSLARVGYGYTF

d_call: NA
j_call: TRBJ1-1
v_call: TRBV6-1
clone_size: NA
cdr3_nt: TGTGCCAGCAGTGAAGCGAGGGGGTTAGCTGAAGCTTTCTTT
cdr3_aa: CASSEARGLAEAFF

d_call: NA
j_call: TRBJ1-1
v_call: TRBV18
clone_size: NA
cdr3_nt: TGTGCCAGCTCACCAAGGACGAAGGGGGTGACGAACACTGAAGCTTTCTTT
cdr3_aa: CASSPRTKGVTNTEAFF

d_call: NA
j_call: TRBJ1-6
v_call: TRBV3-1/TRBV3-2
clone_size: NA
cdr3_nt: TGTGCCAGCAGCCAAGATGGTGGGAGAAATTCACCCCTCCACTTT
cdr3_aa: CASSQDGGRNSPLHF

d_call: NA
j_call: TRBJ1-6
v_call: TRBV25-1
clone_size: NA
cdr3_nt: TGTGCCAGCAGTGTAAAGAACAATTCACCCCTCCACTTT
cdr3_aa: CASSVKNNSPLHF

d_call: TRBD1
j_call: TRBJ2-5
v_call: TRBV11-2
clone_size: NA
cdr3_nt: TGTGCCAGCAGCCCCGGGACAGGGGGCCTGACCCAGTACTTC
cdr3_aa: CASSPGTGGLTQYF

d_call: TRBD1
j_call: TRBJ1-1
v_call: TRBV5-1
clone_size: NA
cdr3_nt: TGCGCCAGCAGCTGGGACAGGGGTGGTGGGAACACTGAAGCTTTCTTT
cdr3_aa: CASSWDRGGGNTEAFF

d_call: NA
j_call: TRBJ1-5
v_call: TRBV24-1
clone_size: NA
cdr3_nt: TGTGCCACCAGTGATTTGTGGGGAGGGGCCCAGCATTTT
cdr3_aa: CATSDLWGGAQHF